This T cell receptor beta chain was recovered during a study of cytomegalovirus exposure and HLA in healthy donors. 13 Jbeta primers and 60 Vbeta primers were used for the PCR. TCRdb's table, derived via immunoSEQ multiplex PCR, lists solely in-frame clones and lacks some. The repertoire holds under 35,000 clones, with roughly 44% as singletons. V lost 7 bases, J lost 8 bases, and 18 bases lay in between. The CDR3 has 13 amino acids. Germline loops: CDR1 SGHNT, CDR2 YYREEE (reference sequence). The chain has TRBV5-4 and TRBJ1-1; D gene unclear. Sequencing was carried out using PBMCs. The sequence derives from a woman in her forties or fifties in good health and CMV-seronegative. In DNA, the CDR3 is TGTGCCAGCGGAACTCAGGCGGGAGTCGAAGCTTTCTTT. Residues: CASGTQAGVEAFF.